This TCR beta chain was sequenced for a study of human T cells and chemical hapten exposure. Study-wide context: Per-sample TCR yield variation was attributed mainly to small pooled library volume differences.

Documented time point: patch test 1, 2 weeks after DPC sensitization. Treatment specified: therapeutic diphenylcyclopropenone sensitization with weekly scalp DPC. The study enrolled 18 to 70-year-old alopecia patients suitable for DPC. MiXCR was run by TCRdb on the RACE reads, yielding one entry per CDR3 protein. The data contain more than 150,000 distinct CDR3 sequences, around 15% of them singletons. V lost 5 bases to trimming and J lost 10 bases, with 11 bases between them. CDR3 length: 11 residues. Germline-derived CDR1 and CDR2 are MDHEN and SYDVKM. The chain links TRBV28 to TRBJ1-1; no firm D call. The sample in question was whole blood, obtained in connection with sensitization to the hapten diphenylcyclopropenone (DPC). The sequence was obtained from a woman aged 25 to 39 with alopecia areata. Some clones in this sample may be carry-over from other donors' samples. The CDR3 nucleotides read TGTGCCAGCAGTCCCAGCCGGGGAGCTTTCTTT. This translates into CASSPSRGAFF.